A selection of T cell receptor beta chains follows, all from one sample in a study of T cells in Graves' hyperthyroidism and ophthalmopathy. TCRdb re-analysed the multiplex PCR reads in MiXCR, keeping a single row per CDR3 protein. The sample comprises about 680,000 distinct CDR3 sequences, roughly a third of which are singletons, and less than 40% rests with the top ten. The source material was blood. Source of these receptors: a woman aged 40 to 50 with Graves' hyperthyroidism. CDR3s include the opening cysteine and the closing phenylalanine or tryptophan. Each record gives: J gene, CDR3 length, D gene, clone size, V gene, CDR3 protein, CDR3 DNA. D genes are given only for firm matches. Clone size is stated in some rows and not others, as once, few, many or a class when expanded.

j_gene: TRBJ1-2; len: 15; d_gene: TRBD1; abundance: NA; v_gene: TRBV7-9; CDR3aa: CASSPGTGGDLGYTF; CDR3nt: TGTGCCAGTAGTCCCGGGACAGGGGGCGACTTGGGCTACACCTTC
j_gene: TRBJ2-5; len: 17; d_gene: TRBD2; abundance: many; v_gene: TRBV7-2; CDR3aa: CASSSPGRLAGEETQYF; CDR3nt: TGTGCCAGCAGCTCTCCCGGAAGACTAGCGGGGGAAGAGACCCAGTACTTC
j_gene: TRBJ1-2; len: 15; d_gene: NA; abundance: NA; v_gene: TRBV19; CDR3aa: CASSMTGTQSYGYTF; CDR3nt: TGTGCCAGTAGTATGACCGGGACGCAGAGCTATGGCTACACCTTC
j_gene: TRBJ1-3; len: 13; d_gene: TRBD1; abundance: NA; v_gene: TRBV7-9; CDR3aa: CASSPRTGDTIYF; CDR3nt: TGTGCCAGCAGCCCCAGGACAGGCGACACCATATATTTT
j_gene: TRBJ2-6; len: 15; d_gene: NA; abundance: many; v_gene: TRBV6-4; CDR3aa: CASSDSKTGANVLTF; CDR3nt: TGTGCCAGCAGTGACTCGAAGACTGGGGCCAACGTCCTGACTTTC
j_gene: TRBJ1-2; len: 14; d_gene: NA; abundance: many; v_gene: TRBV7-2; CDR3aa: CASSLGTTKYGYTF; CDR3nt: TGTGCCAGCAGCTTAGGGACCACTAAGTATGGCTACACCTTC
j_gene: TRBJ2-5; len: 16; d_gene: TRBD2; abundance: NA; v_gene: TRBV20-1; CDR3aa: CSASGLAGGLSKTQYF; CDR3nt: TGCAGTGCTAGCGGACTAGCGGGGGGACTTTCGAAGACCCAGTACTTC
j_gene: TRBJ1-2; len: 13; d_gene: NA; abundance: many; v_gene: TRBV10-2; CDR3aa: CASTQGGFRGYTF; CDR3nt: TGCGCCAGCACCCAAGGGGGGTTCCGTGGCTACACCTTC
j_gene: TRBJ2-7; len: 14; d_gene: NA; abundance: many; v_gene: TRBV9; CDR3aa: CASSVGVGYYEQYF; CDR3nt: TGTGCCAGCAGCGTAGGGGTAGGGTACTACGAGCAGTACTTC
j_gene: TRBJ2-7; len: 15; d_gene: TRBD1; abundance: NA; v_gene: TRBV25-1; CDR3aa: CASTSGTGGPNEQYF; CDR3nt: TGTGCCAGCACCTCCGGGACAGGGGGCCCGAACGAGCAGTACTTC
j_gene: TRBJ1-2; len: 15; d_gene: TRBD1; abundance: few; v_gene: TRBV5-4; CDR3aa: CASSQLQGAGYGYTF; CDR3nt: TGTGCCAGCAGCCAACTACAGGGGGCGGGCTATGGCTACACCTTC
j_gene: TRBJ2-5; len: 13; d_gene: TRBD2; abundance: many; v_gene: TRBV29-1; CDR3aa: CSVVPSGLETQYF; CDR3nt: TGCAGCGTGGTTCCTAGCGGATTGGAGACCCAGTACTTC
j_gene: TRBJ1-2; len: 15; d_gene: TRBD1; abundance: few; v_gene: TRBV19; CDR3aa: CASRTETGAQNGYTF; CDR3nt: TGTGCCAGTAGAACGGAGACAGGGGCTCAGAATGGCTACACCTTC
j_gene: TRBJ2-3; len: 14; d_gene: NA; abundance: once; v_gene: TRBV7-2; CDR3aa: CASSFTGSPDTQYF; CDR3nt: TGTGCCAGCAGCTTTACGGGTAGTCCAGATACGCAGTATTTT
j_gene: TRBJ1-1; len: 14; d_gene: NA; abundance: few; v_gene: TRBV12-3/TRBV12-4; CDR3aa: CASSPTSLNTEAFF; CDR3nt: TGTGCCAGCAGTCCCACCAGCTTGAACACTGAAGCTTTCTTT
j_gene: TRBJ2-7; len: 16; d_gene: TRBD1; abundance: NA; v_gene: TRBV28; CDR3aa: CASSSGADRGWNEQYF; CDR3nt: TGTGCCAGCAGTTCGGGAGCGGACAGGGGGTGGAACGAGCAGTACTTC
j_gene: TRBJ1-6; len: 15; d_gene: NA; abundance: NA; v_gene: TRBV7-9; CDR3aa: CASSLEGVLNSPLHF; CDR3nt: TGTGCCAGCAGCTTAGAAGGGGTCCTGAATTCACCCCTCCACTTT
j_gene: TRBJ1-2; len: 13; d_gene: NA; abundance: many; v_gene: TRBV7-9; CDR3aa: CASSTSGREGYTF; CDR3nt: TGTGCCAGCAGCACGTCGGGGAGGGAGGGCTACACCTTC
j_gene: TRBJ1-1; len: 14; d_gene: NA; abundance: NA; v_gene: TRBV6-5; CDR3aa: CASTQWVRTGEAFF; CDR3nt: TGTGCCAGCACCCAATGGGTCAGAACCGGTGAAGCTTTCTTT
j_gene: TRBJ2-3; len: 13; d_gene: NA; abundance: few; v_gene: TRBV29-1; CDR3aa: CSFEGPNTDTQYF; CDR3nt: TGCAGCTTCGAGGGTCCGAACACAGATACGCAGTATTTT
j_gene: TRBJ2-5; len: 11; d_gene: NA; abundance: NA; v_gene: TRBV7-8; CDR3aa: CASSPKRDRYF; CDR3nt: TGTGCCAGCAGCCCCAAGCGAGACAGGTACTTC
j_gene: TRBJ2-5; len: 14; d_gene: NA; abundance: NA; v_gene: TRBV5-1; CDR3aa: CASLRDLAAETQYF; CDR3nt: TGCGCCAGCCTCCGGGACTTGGCCGCCGAGACCCAGTACTTC
j_gene: TRBJ1-1; len: 16; d_gene: NA; abundance: once; v_gene: TRBV11-1; CDR3aa: CASSLVPGGEDTEAFF; CDR3nt: TGTGCCAGCAGCCTTGTCCCCGGGGGCGAGGACACTGAAGCTTTCTTT
j_gene: TRBJ2-7; len: 14; d_gene: NA; abundance: many; v_gene: TRBV24-1; CDR3aa: CATSDSDRTYEQYF; CDR3nt: TGTGCCACCAGTGATTCCGACAGGACCTACGAGCAGTACTTC
j_gene: TRBJ2-5; len: 13; d_gene: NA; abundance: many; v_gene: TRBV20-1; CDR3aa: CSARELRGETQYF; CDR3nt: TGCAGTGCCCGCGAGCTCAGGGGAGAGACCCAGTACTTC
j_gene: TRBJ1-2; len: 15; d_gene: TRBD1; abundance: few; v_gene: TRBV20-1; CDR3aa: CSADGQGRFYYGYTF; CDR3nt: TGCAGTGCAGACGGACAGGGACGATTCTATTATGGCTACACCTTC
j_gene: TRBJ1-3; len: 16; d_gene: NA; abundance: NA; v_gene: TRBV6-6; CDR3aa: CASSYSGGFPGNTIYF; CDR3nt: TGTGCCAGCAGTTACTCGGGAGGGTTCCCTGGAAACACCATATATTTT
j_gene: TRBJ1-5; len: 14; d_gene: NA; abundance: many; v_gene: TRBV12-3/TRBV12-4; CDR3aa: CASRAQGQSQPQHF; CDR3nt: TGTGCCAGCAGGGCCCAGGGGCAAAGCCAGCCCCAGCATTTT
j_gene: TRBJ1-1; len: 15; d_gene: TRBD1; abundance: many; v_gene: TRBV10-2; CDR3aa: CASSDGTGGRTEAFF; CDR3nt: TGCGCCAGCAGTGACGGGACAGGAGGACGAACTGAAGCTTTCTTT
j_gene: TRBJ2-5; len: 13; d_gene: NA; abundance: few; v_gene: TRBV25-1; CDR3aa: CASSEWSAETQYF; CDR3nt: TGTGCCAGCAGTGAATGGAGCGCAGAGACCCAGTACTTC
j_gene: TRBJ2-7; len: 14; d_gene: TRBD1; abundance: many; v_gene: TRBV7-9; CDR3aa: CASSARTGGDEQYF; CDR3nt: TGTGCCAGCAGCGCCCGGACAGGGGGTGACGAGCAGTACTTC
j_gene: TRBJ2-3; len: 15; d_gene: TRBD2; abundance: NA; v_gene: TRBV11-2; CDR3aa: CASSLESGETDTQYF; CDR3nt: TGTGCCAGCAGCTTAGAGAGCGGGGAAACAGATACGCAGTATTTT
j_gene: TRBJ1-2; len: 13; d_gene: NA; abundance: many; v_gene: TRBV24-1; CDR3aa: CATSDRENYGYTF; CDR3nt: TGTGCCACCAGTGATCGGGAAAACTATGGCTACACCTTC
j_gene: TRBJ1-2; len: 16; d_gene: NA; abundance: many; v_gene: TRBV4-3; CDR3aa: CASSQGEYGQSRGYTF; CDR3nt: TGCGCCAGCAGCCAAGGAGAGTATGGACAGTCGCGAGGCTACACCTTC
j_gene: TRBJ1-1; len: 15; d_gene: TRBD1; abundance: once; v_gene: TRBV7-9; CDR3aa: CASSPVRGVNTEAFF; CDR3nt: TGTGCCAGCAGTCCAGTCAGGGGGGTGAACACTGAAGCTTTCTTT
j_gene: TRBJ2-7; len: 16; d_gene: NA; abundance: NA; v_gene: TRBV4-1; CDR3aa: CASSPRRTALSYEQYF; CDR3nt: TGCGCCAGCAGCCCGCGTCGGACTGCCCTTTCCTACGAGCAGTACTTC
j_gene: TRBJ1-4; len: 16; d_gene: TRBD1; abundance: many; v_gene: TRBV7-9; CDR3aa: CASSLATGWDNEKLFF; CDR3nt: TGTGCCAGCAGCTTAGCGACAGGGTGGGACAATGAAAAACTGTTTTTT
j_gene: TRBJ1-1; len: 13; d_gene: NA; abundance: NA; v_gene: TRBV19; CDR3aa: CASSITGQPGAFF; CDR3nt: TGTGCCAGTAGTATCACAGGCCAGCCTGGAGCTTTCTTT
j_gene: TRBJ2-7; len: 13; d_gene: NA; abundance: NA; v_gene: TRBV5-1; CDR3aa: CASSFGDIYEQYF; CDR3nt: TGTGCCAGCAGTTTTGGGGACATCTACGAGCAGTACTTC
j_gene: TRBJ1-5; len: 12; d_gene: NA; abundance: NA; v_gene: TRBV19; CDR3aa: CASGPDGEPQHF; CDR3nt: TGTGCCAGTGGTCCTGACGGGGAGCCCCAGCATTTT
j_gene: TRBJ1-2; len: 14; d_gene: NA; abundance: once; v_gene: TRBV15; CDR3aa: CATSREQGNYGYTF; CDR3nt: TGTGCCACCAGCAGAGAACAGGGCAACTATGGCTACACCTTC
j_gene: TRBJ1-1; len: 16; d_gene: NA; abundance: NA; v_gene: TRBV6-5; CDR3aa: CASSSARRVYAGLSFF; CDR3nt: TGTGCCAGCAGTTCTGCGAGGCGGGTTTACGCCGGTTTGTCTTTCTTT
j_gene: TRBJ1-6; len: 15; d_gene: NA; abundance: many; v_gene: TRBV7-9; CDR3aa: CASSYRPGDNSPLHF; CDR3nt: TGTGCCAGCAGCTACCGGCCGGGGGATAATTCACCCCTCCACTTT
j_gene: TRBJ1-5; len: 14; d_gene: TRBD1; abundance: many; v_gene: TRBV5-1; CDR3aa: CASSSTGEDQPQHF; CDR3nt: TGCGCCAGCAGCTCGACAGGGGAAGATCAGCCCCAGCATTTT
j_gene: TRBJ2-7; len: 16; d_gene: NA; abundance: few; v_gene: TRBV5-1; CDR3aa: CASSSLTLAGQYEQYF; CDR3nt: TGCGCCAGCAGCTCTTTAACCTTAGCGGGACAGTACGAGCAGTACTTC
j_gene: TRBJ1-3; len: 14; d_gene: NA; abundance: few; v_gene: TRBV20-1; CDR3aa: CSAKEDRGGNTIYF; CDR3nt: TGCAGTGCTAAGGAAGATCGGGGAGGAAACACCATATATTTT
j_gene: TRBJ1-5; len: 19; d_gene: TRBD1; abundance: few; v_gene: TRBV5-8; CDR3aa: CASSPYDERTGLSNQPQHF; CDR3nt: TGTGCCAGCAGCCCATACGACGAAAGGACAGGGTTGAGCAATCAGCCCCAGCATTTT
j_gene: TRBJ1-1; len: 12; d_gene: NA; abundance: many; v_gene: TRBV10-3; CDR3aa: CAISEGDTEAFF; CDR3nt: TGTGCCATCAGTGAAGGGGACACTGAAGCTTTCTTT
j_gene: TRBJ1-2; len: 15; d_gene: NA; abundance: NA; v_gene: TRBV2; CDR3aa: CASSYIAGGNRGYTF; CDR3nt: TGTGCCAGCAGTTACATCGCCGGGGGTAATCGTGGCTACACCTTC
j_gene: TRBJ2-6; len: 14; d_gene: NA; abundance: NA; v_gene: TRBV7-9; CDR3aa: CASSPAHRDNVLTF; CDR3nt: TGTGCCAGCAGCCCGGCTCACCGGGACAACGTCCTGACTTTC
j_gene: TRBJ2-2; len: 16; d_gene: NA; abundance: few; v_gene: TRBV7-2; CDR3aa: CASSPWPGANTGELFF; CDR3nt: TGTGCCAGCAGCCCCTGGCCAGGGGCGAACACCGGGGAGCTGTTTTTT
j_gene: TRBJ2-6; len: 13; d_gene: NA; abundance: NA; v_gene: TRBV30; CDR3aa: CAWTGPGANVLTF; CDR3nt: TGTGCCTGGACAGGGCCTGGGGCCAACGTCCTGACTTTC
j_gene: TRBJ1-4; len: 15; d_gene: NA; abundance: many; v_gene: TRBV24-1; CDR3aa: CATSDSTGSNEKLFF; CDR3nt: TGTGCCACCAGTGATTCCACAGGTTCAAATGAAAAACTGTTTTTT
j_gene: TRBJ1-1; len: 14; d_gene: NA; abundance: NA; v_gene: TRBV19; CDR3aa: CASSMGGTSTEAFF; CDR3nt: TGTGCCAGTAGTATGGGCGGGACGAGCACTGAAGCTTTCTTT
j_gene: TRBJ2-7; len: 12; d_gene: NA; abundance: few; v_gene: TRBV2; CDR3aa: CASSDTGGWPYF; CDR3nt: TGTGCCAGCAGTGATACGGGGGGCTGGCCGTACTTC
j_gene: TRBJ1-2; len: 14; d_gene: TRBD1; abundance: NA; v_gene: TRBV20-1; CDR3aa: CSASLRQGARGYTF; CDR3nt: TGCAGTGCTTCTCTTAGACAGGGGGCGCGGGGCTACACCTTC
j_gene: TRBJ1-2; len: 13; d_gene: NA; abundance: NA; v_gene: TRBV28; CDR3aa: CASTYGRGYGYTF; CDR3nt: TGTGCCAGCACCTATGGGAGGGGCTATGGCTACACCTTC
j_gene: TRBJ1-4; len: 15; d_gene: TRBD1; abundance: few; v_gene: TRBV6-6; CDR3aa: CASSYYGQAGEKLFF; CDR3nt: TGTGCCAGCAGTTACTACGGACAGGCTGGTGAAAAACTGTTTTTT
j_gene: TRBJ2-7; len: 11; d_gene: NA; abundance: many; v_gene: TRBV19; CDR3aa: CASSSGDEQYF; CDR3nt: TGTGCCAGTAGTAGCGGGGACGAGCAGTACTTC